These 21 T cell receptor beta chains were sequenced from one sample in a study of control samples from healthy donors and cancer patients. The data were produced by immunoSEQ multiplex PCR, yet TCRdb's version contains in-frame clones alone and is incomplete. The sample contains roughly 55,000 clones, 88% of which appear only once. Sequenced sample: blood. The receptors derive from a man aged 45-60 years in good health.

The chain employs TRBV6-5 and TRBJ1-6, with 8 bases fitting TRBD1. CDR1 and CDR2 (germline): MNHEY, SVGAGI. The CDR3 is 15 amino acids. Trimming cost V 2 bases and J 7 bases; bases outside gene matches: 4. CDR3 in DNA: TGTGCCAGCAGTTACCTGACAGGGGAGAATTCACCCCTCCACTTT. This sequence encodes CASSYLTGENSPLHF.

The CDR3, as DNA: TGTGCCATCAGCGGTGGGACTAGCGGGAGAGGCAAGCCCTACGAGCAGTACTTC. It codes for CAISGGTSGRGKPYEQYF. This rearrangement joins TRBV10-3 to TRBJ2-7; TRBD2 agrees at 14 bases. Germline V gene sequence: CDR1 ENHRY, CDR2 SYGVKD. The CDR3 contains 18 residues. The V and J ends lost 6 bases and 2 bases, in that order; junction bases with no gene match: 12.

The gene calls are TRBV28 and TRBJ2-5; D is unresolved. The CDR3 sequence is 13 residues long. Germline assignment: CDR1 MDHEN and CDR2 SYDVKM. The V end lost 10 bases, the J end lost 1 base, and 13 bases lay between the germline ends. CDR3 amino acids: CATSPRIQETQYF. CDR3 coding DNA: TGTGCCACCTCTCCGCGGATCCAAGAGACCCAGTACTTC.

The J gene is TRBJ1-2, the V gene TRBV19, with TRBD1 matching over 7 bases. The CDR3 has 13 residues. J was trimmed by 4 bases and V by 6 bases; bases with no gene match: 5. Germline CDR1 and CDR2: LNHDA and SQIVND (reference sequence). CDR3 coding DNA: TGTGCCAGTAGCCCGGGACAGCTCTATGGCTACACCTTC. Translated: CASSPGQLYGYTF. Complete variable domain (other parts from reference TRBV19 and TRBJ1-2): DGGITQSPKYLFRKEGQNVTLSCEQNLNHDAMYWYRQDPGQGLRLIYYSQIVNDFQKGDIAEGYSVSREKKESFPLTVTSAQKNPTAFYLCASSPGQLYGYTFGSGTRLTVV.

V and J are TRBV11-1 and TRBJ1-1, with 8 bases aligning to TRBD1. V lost 6 bases, J lost 4 bases, and 10 bases stayed unmatched. The CDR3 contains 15 residues. Germline V gene lookup returns CDR1 SGHAT and CDR2 FQDESV (reference sequence). CDR3 DNA sequence: TGTGCCAGCAGTTACCGACAGGGGAAGGGCACTGAAGCTTTCTTT. This gives the protein CASSYRQGKGTEAFF.

This rearrangement joins TRBV5-1 to TRBJ1-2; perhaps TRBD1 as D (6 bases). The CDR3 is 15 amino acids. Between the trimmed V and J ends, which lost 0 bases and 6 bases, there was a span of 15 bases. The V gene's germline CDR1 is SGHRS and CDR2 YFSETQ. DNA for the CDR3: TGCGCCAGCAGCTTGGCCCGCCAGGGGCTCGATGGCTACACCTTC. This gives the protein CASSLARQGLDGYTF. Drawing the rest from reference TRBV5-1 and TRBJ1-2, the complete variable domain is KAGVTQTPRYLIKTRGQQVTLSCSPISGHRSVSWYQQTPGQGLQFLFEYFSETQRNKGNFPGRFSGRQFSNSRSEMNVSTLELGDSALYLCASSLARQGLDGYTFGSGTRLTVV.

J is TRBJ1-1 and V is TRBV27; the D gene is possibly TRBD1 (5 bases). The germline V and J ends were trimmed by 5 bases and 5 bases, with 12 bases remaining between them. The CDR3 extends over 13 amino acids. Per germline, CDR1 MNHEY and CDR2 SMNVEV (reference sequence). CDR3 amino acids: CASSPNGGTEAFF. Written as DNA, the CDR3 is TGTGCCAGCAGTCCGAACGGGGGGACTGAAGCTTTCTTT.

The rearrangement uses TRBV28 and TRBJ1-2; 8 bases agree with TRBD1. CDR1 is MDHEN, CDR2 SYDVKM, per germline. The CDR3 runs to 16 residues. Trimming removed 3 bases from V and 4 bases from J; junction bases left unmatched: 10. The CDR3 DNA sequence: TGTGCCAGCAGTTTTGGGGCGGCAGGGGGCAGCTATGGCTACACCTTC. Translated, it gives CASSFGAAGGSYGYTF.

The chain joins TRBV12-3 or TRBV12-4 to TRBJ2-7; D is ambiguous. The length of the CDR3 is 11 residues. V was shortened by 5 bases and J by 2 bases, with 4 bases between the two germline ends. DNA of the CDR3: TGTGCCAGCAGTCAGGCCTACGAGCAGTACTTC. Translation gives CASSQAYEQYF.

The CDR3 sequence: CASKDRGRNEQFF. The CDR3 region has the DNA TGTGCCAGCAAAGACAGGGGGCGAAATGAGCAGTTCTTC. The V gene is TRBV12-3 or TRBV12-4, the J gene TRBJ2-1; 10 nucleotides align to TRBD1. V lost 7 bases, J lost 7 bases, and 4 bases stayed unmatched. This CDR3 spans 13 amino acids.

This clone was observed a few times. CDR3 sequence reads: CASHQAGQGVVNEQFF. CDR3 coding DNA: TGTGCCAGTCACCAGGCGGGACAGGGGGTCGTCAATGAGCAGTTCTTC. The V and J genes are TRBV19 and TRBJ2-1; TRBD1 matches 11 bases. Germline CDR1 LNHDA, CDR2 SQIVND (reference sequence). The CDR3 extends over 16 amino acids. V dropped 8 bases and J dropped 6; count of bases not matched to a gene: 12.

The chain recombines TRBV6-1 with TRBJ1-5; unclear D gene. Germline loops: CDR1 MNHNS, CDR2 SASEGT. Trimming cost V 2 bases and J 0 bases, with 2 bases left between them. CDR3 length: 13 residues. Here the CDR3 reads CASSEYSNQPQHF. The CDR3, as DNA: TGTGCCAGCAGTGAATATAGCAATCAGCCCCAGCATTTT.

This clone was seen a single time. This rearrangement joins TRBV28 to TRBJ1-4; the D is unclear. The CDR3 extends over 12 amino acids. In germline, CDR1 is MDHEN, CDR2 SYDVKM. Trimming took off 6 bases at V and 5 bases at J, with 7 bases between the two ends. The CDR3 is CASSLVNEKLFF. CDR3 sequence (DNA): TGTGCCAGCAGCCTAGTAAATGAAAAACTGTTTTTT.

The chain couples TRBV3-1 (or the pseudogene TRBV3-2) to TRBJ2-4, with D possibly TRBD2 on 6 matching bases. With 3 bases removed from V and 0 bases from J, the gap between germline ends came to 12 bases. The CDR3 runs 16 residues. Per germline, CDR1 LGHDT and CDR2 YNNKEL (reference sequence). CDR3 region: CASSQGRNLAKNIQYF. DNA of the CDR3: TGTGCCAGCAGCCAGGGGAGGAATCTAGCCAAAAACATTCAGTACTTC.

The chain carries TRBV28 and TRBJ1-4; weak D call: TRBD1 (5 bases). Germline CDR1 MDHEN, CDR2 SYDVKM. Trimming stripped 5 bases from V and 4 bases from J, with 14 bases between. The CDR3 is 15 amino acids. The CDR3 DNA follows: TGTGCCAGCAGTGACTCAGGGTGGATTAATGAAAAACTGTTTTTT. Residues: CASSDSGWINEKLFF.

The rearrangement joins TRBV15 to TRBJ2-3, with D possibly matching TRBD2 (7 bases). Trimming removed 0 bases at V and 4 bases at J, with 11 bases between. CDR3 length: 15 amino acids. CDR1 and CDR2 from the germline V gene are LNHNV and YYDKDF (reference sequence). DNA for the CDR3: TGTGCCACCAGCAGAGAGGGGGGGGGCTCAGATACGCAGTATTTT. Amino acid sequence: CATSREGGGSDTQYF.

The chain combines TRBV5-4 with TRBJ2-2; D possibly corresponds to TRBD2 (6 bases). The germline V gene has CDR1 SGHNT and CDR2 YYREEE (reference sequence). Trimming left V 4 bases short and J 5 bases short, with 18 bases between. This CDR3 region has 16 residues. CDR3 sequence (DNA): TGTGCCAGCAGCCGCGGGGACGGGGTTGTGACCGGGGAGCTGTTTTTT. Translating it yields CASSRGDGVVTGELFF.

The chain links TRBV19 to TRBJ2-3; 15 bases are a match to TRBD2. The germline V gene encodes CDR1 LNHDA and CDR2 SQIVND (reference sequence). Trimming removed 4 bases from V and 4 bases from J; junction bases left unmatched: 9. CDR3 size: 18 residues. CDR3 region: CASSRGTSGRYRADTQYF. CDR3 sequence (DNA): TGTGCCAGTAGTAGGGGGACTAGCGGGAGGTACCGAGCAGATACGCAGTATTTT.

The chain is built from TRBV28 and TRBJ1-5; the D is unclear. Germline-derived CDR1 and CDR2 are MDHEN and SYDVKM. The CDR3 is 12 residues long. Trimming shortened V by 7 bases and J by 5 bases, and 9 bases separated the two germline ends. The CDR3 DNA sequence: TGTGCCAGCACCGACGGGGATCAGCCCCAGCATTTT. Protein: CASTDGDQPQHF.

V gene TRBV5-1 combines with J gene TRBJ2-1; D remains unclear. Trimming removed 1 base from V and 7 bases from J, with 21 bases in between. CDR1 SGHRS and CDR2 YFSETQ come from the germline V gene. This CDR3 region has 17 residues. The DNA of the CDR3 is TGCGCCAGCAGCTTGCCCCCCCCGGACGGCTTGGGGAATGAGCAGTTCTTC. Translating gives CASSLPPPDGLGNEQFF.

The chain uses TRBV28 and TRBJ1-1, with D uncertain. This CDR3 region has 13 residues. V lost 4 bases to trimming and J lost 4 bases, with 10 bases between them. CDR1 is MDHEN, CDR2 SYDVKM, per germline. DNA for the CDR3: TGTGCCAGCAGTTGGGGAGGCGGCACTGAAGCTTTCTTT. It yields the protein CASSWGGGTEAFF. The complete variable domain, with remaining parts taken from reference TRBV28 and TRBJ1-1, reads DVKVTQSSRYLVKRTGEKVFLECVQDMDHENMFWYRQDPGLGLRLIYFSYDVKMKEKGDIPEGYSVSREKKERFSLILESASTNQTSMYLCASSWGGGTEAFFGQGTRLTVV.